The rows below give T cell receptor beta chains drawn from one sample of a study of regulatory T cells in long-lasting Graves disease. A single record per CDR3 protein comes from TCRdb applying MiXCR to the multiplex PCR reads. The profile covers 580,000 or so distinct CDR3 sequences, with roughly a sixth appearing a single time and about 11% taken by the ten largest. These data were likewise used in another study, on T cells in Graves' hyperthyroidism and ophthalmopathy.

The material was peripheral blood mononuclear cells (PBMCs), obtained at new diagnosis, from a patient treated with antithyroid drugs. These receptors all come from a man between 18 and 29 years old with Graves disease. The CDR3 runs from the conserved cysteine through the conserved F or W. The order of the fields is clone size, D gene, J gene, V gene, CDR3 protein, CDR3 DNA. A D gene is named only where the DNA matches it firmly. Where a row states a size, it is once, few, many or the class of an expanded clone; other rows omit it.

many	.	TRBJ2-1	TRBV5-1	CASSPMGGRNEQFF	TGCGCCAGCAGCCCCATGGGGGGGCGTAACGAGCAGTTCTTC
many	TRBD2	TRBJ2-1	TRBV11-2	CASSRGGLENEQFF	TGTGCCAGCAGCCGGGGGGGATTGGAGAATGAGCAGTTCTTC
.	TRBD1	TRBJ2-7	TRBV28	CASSLGWTGGHYEQYF	TGTGCCAGCAGTTTAGGCTGGACAGGGGGCCACTACGAGCAGTACTTC
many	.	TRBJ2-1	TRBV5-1	CASSLGDFAYNEQFF	TGCGCCAGCAGCTTGGGGGACTTCGCCTACAATGAGCAGTTCTTC
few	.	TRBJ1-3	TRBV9	CASSVGVMAGNTIYF	TGTGCCAGCAGCGTGGGGGTGATGGCTGGAAACACCATATATTTT
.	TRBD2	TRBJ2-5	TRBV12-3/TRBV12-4	CASSNRTSGPDETQYF	TGTGCCAGCAGCAACAGGACTAGCGGGCCTGATGAGACCCAGTACTTC
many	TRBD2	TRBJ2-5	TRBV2	CASSGGTSAPGTQYF	TGTGCCAGCAGTGGGGGGACTAGCGCGCCAGGGACCCAGTACTTC
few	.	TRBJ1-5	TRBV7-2	CASSLVTYQNQPQHF	TGTGCCAGCAGCTTAGTGACCTATCAAAATCAGCCCCAGCATTTT
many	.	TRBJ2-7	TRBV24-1	CATSGPYEQYF	TGTGCCACCAGTGGTCCGTACGAGCAGTACTTC
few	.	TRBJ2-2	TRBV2	CASTPHPGGELFF	TGTGCCAGCACCCCACACCCGGGCGGGGAGCTGTTTTTT
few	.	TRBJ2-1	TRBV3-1	CASSQDLAPDNEQFF	TGTGCCAGCAGCCAAGATTTGGCCCCAGACAATGAGCAGTTCTTC
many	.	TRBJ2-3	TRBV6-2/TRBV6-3	CASTPSRGYTQYF	TGTGCCAGCACTCCCAGCCGAGGATATACGCAGTATTTT
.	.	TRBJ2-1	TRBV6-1	CASRPAGFRIHNEQFF	TGTGCCAGCAGACCAGCTGGGTTCAGGATACACAATGAGCAGTTCTTC
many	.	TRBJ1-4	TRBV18	CASSPFWGSGEKLFF	TGTGCCAGCTCACCTTTCTGGGGCTCGGGTGAAAAACTGTTTTTT
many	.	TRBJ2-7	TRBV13	CASSKQGRWYEQYF	TGTGCCAGCAGCAAACAGGGGAGGTGGTACGAGCAGTACTTC
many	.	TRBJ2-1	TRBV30	CAWSGGEVNRNEQFF	TGTGCCTGGAGTGGTGGTGAGGTAAACAGGAATGAGCAGTTCTTC
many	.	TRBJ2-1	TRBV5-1	CASSLGPSGEQFF	TGCGCCAGCAGCTTGGGGCCCTCGGGGGAGCAGTTCTTC
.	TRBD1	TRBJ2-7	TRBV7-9	CASSHLGQPSGEQYF	TGTGCCAGCAGCCATCTGGGACAGCCCTCGGGCGAGCAGTACTTC
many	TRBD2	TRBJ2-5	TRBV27	CASTTRTSGQETQYF	TGTGCCAGCACCACGAGGACTAGCGGACAAGAGACCCAGTACTTC
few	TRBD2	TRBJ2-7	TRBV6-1	CASSESRLAVYEQYF	TGTGCCAGCAGTGAATCGCGACTAGCGGTTTACGAGCAGTACTTC
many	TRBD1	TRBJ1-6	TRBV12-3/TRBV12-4	CASSPFPEGAYNSPLHF	TGTGCCAGCAGCCCTTTCCCGGAGGGGGCGTATAATTCACCCCTCCACTTT
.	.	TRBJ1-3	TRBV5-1	CASSLGGYGSGNTIYF	TGCGCCAGCAGCTTGGGGGGGTACGGCTCTGGAAACACCATATATTTT
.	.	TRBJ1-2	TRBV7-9	CASSSQRTDIYGYTF	TGTGCCAGCAGCTCCCAACGGACGGATATCTATGGCTACACCTTC
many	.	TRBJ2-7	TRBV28	CASSPGPTPKDF	TGTGCCAGCAGTCCTGGACCTACCCCTAAGGACTTC
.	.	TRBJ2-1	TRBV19	CASKENSGLYNEQFF	TGTGCCAGTAAGGAAAATAGCGGATTATACAATGAGCAGTTCTTC
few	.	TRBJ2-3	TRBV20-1	CSAMADTQYF	TGCAGTGCTATGGCAGATACGCAGTATTTT
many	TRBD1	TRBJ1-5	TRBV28	CASSLEGGRGSQPQHF	TGTGCCAGCAGTCTGGAAGGGGGCAGGGGGAGCCAGCCCCAGCATTTT
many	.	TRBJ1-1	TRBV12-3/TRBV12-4	CASSRGTTEAFF	TGTGCCAGCAGTCGAGGGACCACTGAAGCTTTCTTT
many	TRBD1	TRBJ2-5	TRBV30	CAWTGTAQETQYF	TGTGCCTGGACCGGGACAGCCCAAGAGACCCAGTACTTC
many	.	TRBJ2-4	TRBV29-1	CSVSLGLLAKNIQYF	TGCAGCGTTTCTCTGGGTCTGCTAGCCAAAAACATTCAGTACTTC
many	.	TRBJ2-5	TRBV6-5	CASSWQVETQYF	TGTGCCAGCAGTTGGCAGGTAGAGACCCAGTACTTC
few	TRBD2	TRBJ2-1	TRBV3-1	CASSSSGISSEQFF	TGTGCCAGCAGCTCAAGCGGGATTAGTAGTGAGCAGTTCTTC
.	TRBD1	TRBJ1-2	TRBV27	CASSLKRQGGGYTF	TGTGCCAGCAGTTTAAAACGGCAGGGGGGAGGCTACACCTTC
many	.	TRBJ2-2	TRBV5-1	CASSLARGVNTGELFF	TGCGCCAGCAGCTTGGCCAGGGGTGTGAACACCGGGGAGCTGTTTTTT
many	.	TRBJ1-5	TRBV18	CASSPPDINQPQHF	TGTGCCAGCTCACCACCGGACATCAATCAGCCCCAGCATTTT
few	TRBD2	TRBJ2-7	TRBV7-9	CASSPRGGRGYEQYF	TGTGCCAGCAGCCCGCGGGGCGGGAGGGGGTACGAGCAGTACTTC
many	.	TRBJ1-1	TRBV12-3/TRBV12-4	CASSDPGANTEAFF	TGTGCCAGCAGCGACCCCGGGGCGAACACTGAAGCTTTCTTT
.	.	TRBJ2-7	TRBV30	CAWSGAEAVYLYEQYF	TGTGCCTGGAGTGGGGCCGAGGCAGTCTACCTCTACGAGCAGTACTTC
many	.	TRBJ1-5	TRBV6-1	CASSQGGGNQPQHF	TGTGCCAGCAGTCAAGGAGGTGGTAATCAGCCCCAGCATTTT
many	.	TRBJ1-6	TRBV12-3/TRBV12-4	CASSLRTSAQGGSYNSPLHF	TGTGCCAGCAGTTTACGAACTTCGGCACAGGGAGGGTCCTATAATTCACCCCTCCACTTT
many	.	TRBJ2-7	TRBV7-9	CASSFRELYEQYF	TGTGCCAGCAGCTTCCGGGAACTCTACGAGCAGTACTTC
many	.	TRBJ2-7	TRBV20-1	CSARSPDKNIYEQYF	TGCAGTGCTAGATCCCCGGACAAGAACATCTACGAGCAGTACTTC